This TCR beta chain was profiled in a study of T cells in Graves' hyperthyroidism and ophthalmopathy. Study details: Peripheral blood was taken when the disease was first diagnosed, before any treatment began.

From RNA transcripts, TCR beta CDR3 regions were amplified. A set of HTBI primers served as the primers for a first-round RT-PCR of the TCR CDR3. TCRdb reanalysed the multiplex PCR reads using MiXCR and keeps one entry per CDR3 protein. The sample carries some 510,000 distinct CDR3 sequences, less than 25% recorded once. Pregnant or lactating patients were excluded, as were those with uncontrolled infection or other autoimmune disease. This clonotype was observed at least ten times. The germline CDR1 and CDR2 sequences are SEHNR and FQNEAQ (reference sequence). V lost 2 bases, J lost 4 bases, and 9 bases lay in between. The CDR3 length is 14 residues.

This receptor was taken from a man between 18 and 29 years old with Graves' hyperthyroidism. The sequenced sample consisted of blood. The chain links TRBV7-9 to TRBJ1-3; D unresolved. CDR3 DNA: TGTGCCAGCAGCTTAACCTCCTCCGGAAACACCATATATTTT. As protein: CASSLTSSGNTIYF. The full variable domain, rest sourced from reference TRBV7-9 and TRBJ1-3, is DTGVSQNPRHKITKRGQNVTFRCDPISEHNRLYWYRQTLGQGPEFLTYFQNEAQLEKSRLLSDRFSAERPKGSFSTLEIQRTEQGDSAMYLCASSLTSSGNTIYFGEGSWLTVV.